These T cell receptor beta chains were read from a single sample in a study of patients and donors after allogeneic stem cell transplantation. Via MiXCR, TCRdb re-called the RT-PCR reads, giving one row per CDR3 protein. The table lists a few hundred thousand distinct CDR3 sequences, roughly 14% of them singletons. The sample taken for sequencing was blood, either unsorted or a sorted T cell fraction (not recorded which). The source of these receptors is a human donor who was either an allogeneic HSCT recipient or a stem cell or donor lymphocyte infusion donor (not recorded which). It is not recorded whose cells these are; they may come from a transplant donor. Each CDR3 is given with its conserved first and last residue. The order of the fields is clone size, V gene, J gene, D gene, CDR3 protein, CDR3 DNA. The D gene is left open where the match is weak. A row's size may be missing; if present it is once, few, many or a size class.

clone_size: many; v_call: TRBV7-6; j_call: TRBJ1-4; d_call: NA; cdr3_aa: CASSPRWTGTEKLFF; cdr3_nt: TGTGCCAGCAGCCCCCGCTGGACTGGCACTGAAAAACTGTTTTTT
clone_size: many; v_call: TRBV14; j_call: TRBJ1-1; d_call: NA; cdr3_aa: CASSQGLGTEAFF; cdr3_nt: TGTGCCAGCAGCCAAGGGCTTGGCACTGAAGCTTTCTTT
clone_size: many; v_call: TRBV6-1; j_call: TRBJ2-2; d_call: NA; cdr3_aa: CASRVRSGNTGELFF; cdr3_nt: TGTGCCAGCAGAGTACGTAGCGGAAACACCGGGGAGCTGTTTTTT
clone_size: NA; v_call: TRBV6-2/TRBV6-3; j_call: TRBJ1-1; d_call: TRBD1; cdr3_aa: CASRPSGQVNTEAFF; cdr3_nt: TGTGCCAGCAGACCATCCGGACAGGTGAACACTGAAGCTTTCTTT
clone_size: NA; v_call: TRBV4-1; j_call: TRBJ1-5; d_call: NA; cdr3_aa: CASSQADSSNQPQHF; cdr3_nt: TGCGCCAGCAGCCAGGCCGACAGTAGCAATCAGCCCCAGCATTTT
clone_size: NA; v_call: TRBV6-2/TRBV6-3; j_call: TRBJ1-2; d_call: TRBD1; cdr3_aa: CASTHQDRPNYGYTF; cdr3_nt: TGTGCCAGCACCCACCAGGACAGGCCTAACTATGGCTACACCTTC
clone_size: NA; v_call: TRBV20-1; j_call: TRBJ2-3; d_call: NA; cdr3_aa: CRMLDRHTDTQYF; cdr3_nt: TGCAGGATGTTAGACCGTCACACAGATACGCAGTATTTT
clone_size: once; v_call: TRBV5-1; j_call: TRBJ2-1; d_call: NA; cdr3_aa: CASILEGGNEQFF; cdr3_nt: TGCGCCAGCATTTTAGAGGGGGGCAATGAGCAGTTCTTC
clone_size: many; v_call: TRBV30; j_call: TRBJ2-5; d_call: TRBD2; cdr3_aa: CAWSTGTTYQETQYF; cdr3_nt: TGTGCCTGGAGCACCGGGACTACATACCAAGAGACCCAGTACTTC
clone_size: few; v_call: TRBV5-1; j_call: TRBJ1-4; d_call: NA; cdr3_aa: CASSLGRATNEKLFF; cdr3_nt: TGCGCCAGCAGCTTGGGCCGTGCAACTAATGAAAAACTGTTTTTT
clone_size: few; v_call: TRBV4-2; j_call: TRBJ2-7; d_call: NA; cdr3_aa: CASSQDPADSYEQYF; cdr3_nt: TGTGCCAGCAGCCAAGATCCAGCGGACTCCTACGAGCAGTACTTC
clone_size: many; v_call: TRBV5-1; j_call: TRBJ2-1; d_call: NA; cdr3_aa: CASSFLAAVSSYNEQFF; cdr3_nt: TGCGCCAGCAGCTTTTTGGCGGCCGTAAGCTCCTACAATGAGCAGTTCTTC
clone_size: NA; v_call: TRBV6-2/TRBV6-3; j_call: TRBJ2-7; d_call: TRBD2; cdr3_aa: CASSPRTSGRINEQYF; cdr3_nt: TGTGCCAGCAGTCCAAGGACTAGCGGGAGGATTAACGAGCAGTACTTC
clone_size: few; v_call: TRBV7-8; j_call: TRBJ2-7; d_call: NA; cdr3_aa: CASSLEATGEQYF; cdr3_nt: TGTGCCAGCAGCTTAGAGGCTACGGGGGAGCAGTACTTC
clone_size: many; v_call: TRBV9; j_call: TRBJ1-1; d_call: NA; cdr3_aa: CASSRTDMNTEAFF; cdr3_nt: TGTGCCAGCAGCCGGACGGACATGAACACTGAAGCTTTCTTT
clone_size: many; v_call: TRBV4-2; j_call: TRBJ2-1; d_call: TRBD2; cdr3_aa: CASSQDATGLAVSEQFF; cdr3_nt: TGTGCCAGCAGCCAAGATGCTACGGGACTAGCTGTGAGTGAGCAGTTCTTC
clone_size: few; v_call: TRBV5-1; j_call: TRBJ2-3; d_call: NA; cdr3_aa: CASSLAGFADTQYF; cdr3_nt: TGCGCCAGCAGCTTGGCCGGGTTTGCAGATACGCAGTATTTT
clone_size: many; v_call: TRBV5-6; j_call: TRBJ2-7; d_call: NA; cdr3_aa: CASSPGLREQYF; cdr3_nt: TGTGCCAGCAGCCCGGGACTTCGGGAGCAGTACTTC
clone_size: many; v_call: TRBV12-3/TRBV12-4; j_call: TRBJ2-2; d_call: TRBD2; cdr3_aa: CASKRGGTGELFF; cdr3_nt: TGTGCCAGCAAGCGGGGGGGCACCGGGGAGCTGTTTTTT
clone_size: many; v_call: TRBV3-1; j_call: TRBJ2-1; d_call: NA; cdr3_aa: CASSQGWDVSGEQFF; cdr3_nt: TGTGCCAGCAGCCAAGGGTGGGATGTTTCGGGGGAGCAGTTCTTC
clone_size: NA; v_call: TRBV14; j_call: TRBJ1-2; d_call: NA; cdr3_aa: CASSQDFGRESF; cdr3_nt: TGTGCCAGCAGCCAAGATTTTGGCAGGGAGAGCTTC
clone_size: few; v_call: TRBV7-2; j_call: TRBJ2-7; d_call: NA; cdr3_aa: CASSLDRQDEQYF; cdr3_nt: TGTGCCAGCAGCTTAGATCGCCAGGACGAGCAGTACTTC
clone_size: NA; v_call: TRBV20-1; j_call: TRBJ2-3; d_call: NA; cdr3_aa: CSARQISDRRNTDTQYF; cdr3_nt: TGCAGTGCCCGCCAGATTTCGGACAGACGAAACACAGATACGCAGTATTTT
clone_size: NA; v_call: TRBV27; j_call: TRBJ2-3; d_call: NA; cdr3_aa: CASSLQLGGTDTQYF; cdr3_nt: TGTGCCAGCAGTCTGCAGCTGGGGGGCACAGATACGCAGTATTTT
clone_size: many; v_call: TRBV20-1; j_call: TRBJ1-1; d_call: NA; cdr3_aa: CSVLRSGGTEAFF; cdr3_nt: TGCAGTGTTTTGAGGTCCGGAGGCACTGAAGCTTTCTTT
clone_size: many; v_call: TRBV11-1; j_call: TRBJ2-7; d_call: TRBD2; cdr3_aa: CASSGLAGGLYEQYF; cdr3_nt: TGTGCCAGCAGCGGACTAGCGGGGGGCCTCTACGAGCAGTACTTC
clone_size: NA; v_call: TRBV20-1; j_call: TRBJ2-1; d_call: TRBD1; cdr3_aa: CSARSPGTGAENEQFF; cdr3_nt: TGCAGTGCTAGAAGCCCCGGGACAGGGGCGGAAAATGAGCAGTTCTTC
clone_size: NA; v_call: TRBV30; j_call: TRBJ2-1; d_call: NA; cdr3_aa: CAWSVYGYNEQFF; cdr3_nt: TGTGCCTGGAGTGTTTATGGCTACAATGAGCAGTTCTTC
clone_size: many; v_call: TRBV5-6; j_call: TRBJ1-1; d_call: NA; cdr3_aa: CASSPDGREAFF; cdr3_nt: TGTGCCAGCAGCCCGGACGGCAGGGAAGCTTTCTTT
clone_size: many; v_call: TRBV7-8; j_call: TRBJ1-1; d_call: TRBD1; cdr3_aa: CASSLVGQGAMNTEAFF; cdr3_nt: TGTGCCAGCAGCTTAGTTGGCCAGGGGGCGATGAACACTGAAGCTTTCTTT
clone_size: few; v_call: TRBV25-1; j_call: TRBJ1-6; d_call: NA; cdr3_aa: CASSEPGDSPLHF; cdr3_nt: TGTGCCAGCAGTGAGCCGGGTGACTCACCCCTCCACTTT
clone_size: medium-sized; v_call: TRBV7-2; j_call: TRBJ2-1; d_call: TRBD2; cdr3_aa: CASSLFSSGGVEQFF; cdr3_nt: TGTGCCAGCAGCTTATTTTCTAGCGGGGGGGTTGAGCAGTTCTTC
clone_size: NA; v_call: TRBV25-1; j_call: TRBJ1-2; d_call: NA; cdr3_aa: CASSLPTDSIYGYTF; cdr3_nt: TGTGCCAGCAGCCTTCCAACGGACAGTATCTATGGCTACACCTTC
clone_size: many; v_call: TRBV5-6; j_call: TRBJ2-3; d_call: TRBD2; cdr3_aa: CASSLTGSGGATDTQYF; cdr3_nt: TGTGCCAGCAGCTTGACCGGGAGCGGGGGGGCCACAGATACGCAGTATTTT
clone_size: few; v_call: TRBV7-2; j_call: TRBJ2-5; d_call: TRBD1; cdr3_aa: CASSRQGALQETQYF; cdr3_nt: TGTGCCAGCAGCCGCCAGGGGGCCCTCCAAGAGACCCAGTACTTC
clone_size: few; v_call: TRBV11-3; j_call: TRBJ2-5; d_call: TRBD2; cdr3_aa: CASSSGLAGTTQETQYF; cdr3_nt: TGTGCCAGCAGCTCCGGGCTAGCGGGGACTACACAAGAGACCCAGTACTTC
clone_size: NA; v_call: TRBV12-3/TRBV12-4; j_call: TRBJ2-5; d_call: TRBD1; cdr3_aa: CASSPQGARETQYF; cdr3_nt: TGTGCCAGCAGTCCACAGGGGGCGCGGGAGACCCAGTACTTC
clone_size: few; v_call: TRBV20-1; j_call: TRBJ2-3; d_call: TRBD2; cdr3_aa: CSARSLRLAGGPYTQYF; cdr3_nt: TGCAGTGCTAGATCCTTAAGACTAGCGGGGGGGCCATATACGCAGTATTTT
clone_size: NA; v_call: TRBV12-3/TRBV12-4; j_call: TRBJ2-7; d_call: TRBD2; cdr3_aa: CASSFRGGAGVVYEQYF; cdr3_nt: TGTGCCAGCAGTTTTAGGGGCGGGGCGGGGGTTGTCTACGAGCAGTACTTC
clone_size: NA; v_call: TRBV6-4; j_call: TRBJ2-3; d_call: NA; cdr3_aa: CASSPGVSGTDTQYF; cdr3_nt: TGTGCCAGCAGCCCCGGGGTTAGCGGAACAGATACGCAGTATTTT
clone_size: few; v_call: TRBV6-5; j_call: TRBJ1-2; d_call: NA; cdr3_aa: CASSYLIGGRPGGYTF; cdr3_nt: TGTGCCAGCAGTTACCTTATCGGGGGGCGCCCGGGTGGCTACACCTTC
clone_size: few; v_call: TRBV2; j_call: TRBJ1-1; d_call: NA; cdr3_aa: CASSANLGVGTEAFF; cdr3_nt: TGTGCCAGCTCGGCCAACTTAGGGGTCGGGACTGAAGCTTTCTTT